This T cell receptor beta chain derives from a study of blood T cell repertoires in COVID-19. V was shortened by 4 bases and J by 1 base, with 13 bases between the two germline ends. CDR3 size: 15 residues. Per the germline V gene, CDR1 is SNHLY and CDR2 is FYNNEI. Sequencing used immunoSEQ multiplex PCR; TCRdb keeps in-frame clones, though not all of them. The sample lists 250,000 to 400,000 clones, around 84% occurring once. The sequenced sample was PBMCs or T cells enriched from blood (not recorded which). The source of this sequence is a woman aged 25 to 39 who had been exposed to COVID-19. The chain couples TRBV2 to TRBJ1-1, with TRBD1 as a possible D gene (6 bases). Here the CDR3 DNA reads TGTGCCAGCAGTGTCCTTGGGGGCGGGAACACTGAAGCTTTCTTT. Its translation is CASSVLGGGNTEAFF.